This entry lists 18 T cell receptor beta chains sequenced from one sample in a study of shared clonotypes between healthy human individuals. The method was immunoSEQ multiplex PCR; TCRdb's version includes in-frame clones alone and lacks a portion of them. The profile shows 170,000 or so clones, 65% to 80% of them singletons. Material for sequencing was memory CD4+ T cells sorted from blood. As for subset: CD45RA-negative fraction. The receptors originated from a man aged 30 to 45 in good health.

The table lists this clone with a count of one. The chain combines TRBV28 with TRBJ2-7; 10 bases match TRBD2. V lost 1 base to trimming and J lost 2 bases; unmatched junction nucleotides: 11. This CDR3 region has 18 residues. Germline lookup yields CDR1 MDHEN and CDR2 SYDVKM. CDR3 sequence reads: CASSLSLAGVSSTYEQYF. DNA for the CDR3: TGTGCCAGCAGTTTATCTCTAGCGGGAGTTTCGTCTACCTACGAGCAGTACTTC.

The V gene is TRBV7-2, the J gene TRBJ2-3; the D gene is possibly TRBD2 (6 bases). There are 16 residues in the CDR3. The germline gives CDR1 SGHTA, CDR2 FQGNSA. The V gene lost 3 bases and the J gene lost 4 bases, with 17 bases spanning the gap. The CDR3 spells CASSLVGGYAPDTQYF. CDR3 nucleotides: TGTGCCAGCAGCTTGGTGGGAGGATACGCCCCAGATACGCAGTATTTT.

The rearrangement links TRBV7-8 to TRBJ2-1; 7 bases line up with TRBD2. Germline V gene lookup returns CDR1 SGHVS and CDR2 FQNEAQ. CDR3 size: 13 residues. The trim removed 6 bases at V and 9 bases at J, leaving 8 bases unmatched. CDR3 region: CASSGLAEFEQFF. DNA of the CDR3: TGTGCCAGCAGTGGGCTAGCGGAGTTTGAGCAGTTCTTC.

This clone was seen only a few times. The chain is built from TRBV15 and TRBJ2-3; D may be TRBD2 (6 bases). Germline V lookup: CDR1 LNHNV, CDR2 YYDKDF (reference sequence). The CDR3 is 14 residues long. The V gene lost 4 bases and the J gene lost 4 bases, with 12 bases spanning the gap. CDR3 bases: TGTGCCACCAGCAATCTGGGAGGTCCAGATACGCAGTATTTT. This encodes CATSNLGGPDTQYF. The full variable domain, rest sourced from reference TRBV15 and TRBJ2-3, is DAMVIQNPRYQVTQFGKPVTLSCSQTLNHNVMYWYQQKSSQAPKLLFHYYDKDFNNEADTPDNFQSRRPNTSFCFLDIRSPGLGDTAMYLCATSNLGGPDTQYFGPGTRLTVL.

The V call is TRBV6-1, the J call TRBJ1-2, with D possibly TRBD1 on 5 matching bases. The CDR3 sequence is 13 residues long. CDR1 and CDR2 (germline): MNHNS, SASEGT. V was clipped by 4 bases and J by 8 bases, with 14 bases between them. The CDR3 DNA reads TGTGCCAGCAGTGCCGAGGGGCGATACGGCTACACCTTC. It encodes CASSAEGRYGYTF.

The chain carries TRBV5-5 and TRBJ2-7; D possibly corresponds to TRBD2 (5 bases). Germline V CDR1 and CDR2: SGHKS, YYEKEE (reference sequence). The CDR3 is made up of 14 amino acids. V lost 5 bases and J lost 2, with 14 bases in between. The CDR3 loop is CASRTARDPYEQYF. CDR3 in DNA: TGTGCCAGCAGAACCGCGAGGGATCCCTACGAGCAGTACTTC.

The V call is TRBV6-1, the J call TRBJ1-5, with unresolved D. CDR1 is MNHNS and CDR2 is SASEGT in the germline V gene. Trimming took off 1 base at V and 11 bases at J, with 12 bases between the two ends. The length of the CDR3 is 13 residues. The CDR3 reads CASSEVVSGAQHF. The CDR3 DNA follows: TGTGCCAGCAGTGAAGTCGTTTCGGGTGCCCAGCATTTT.

This clone was observed a handful of times. This chain connects TRBV6-5 to TRBJ1-2, with D possibly TRBD1 on 6 matching bases. Germline V CDR1 and CDR2: MNHEY, SVGAGI. Trimming took off 7 bases at V and 5 bases at J, with 14 bases between the two ends. The CDR3 is 13 residues long. CDR3 coding DNA: TGTGCCAGCAACGACAGGTGGAGTTATGGCTACACCTTC. Translated, it gives CASNDRWSYGYTF.

The chain links TRBV9 to TRBJ2-3; a weak D match, TRBD2 (6 bases). Trimming stripped 2 bases from V and 2 bases from J, with 15 bases between. This CDR3 comprises 16 residues. Germline V CDR1 and CDR2: SGDLS, YYNGEE. CDR3 protein: CASSVQGSGFTDTQYF. In DNA form, the CDR3 reads TGTGCCAGCAGCGTCCAGGGTAGCGGTTTCACAGATACGCAGTATTTT. Using reference TRBV9 and TRBJ2-3 for the parts outside the CDR3, the full variable domain is DSGVTQTPKHLITATGQRVTLRCSPRSGDLSVYWYQQSLDQGLQFLIQYYNGEERAKGNILERFSAQQFPDLHSELNLSSLELGDSALYFCASSVQGSGFTDTQYFGPGTRLTVL.

J is TRBJ2-1 and V is TRBV7-3; D not certain. CDR1 is SGHTA, CDR2 FQGTGA, per germline. The CDR3 covers 12 residues. Between the trimmed V and J ends, which lost 6 bases and 9 bases, there was a span of 12 bases. The CDR3 DNA is TGTGCCAGCAGTGTAGGGTTAGGTGAGCAGTTCTTC. Translated: CASSVGLGEQFF.

The chain's CDR3 is CASSLDPGGYTDTQYF. The CDR3 bases are TGTGCCAGCAGCTTAGATCCGGGGGGGTACACAGATACGCAGTATTTT. V and J are TRBV11-2 and TRBJ2-3; 8 bases are a match to TRBD2. CDR3 size: 16 residues. The V gene end was trimmed by 0 bases and the J gene end by 2 bases; junction bases not matched to a gene: 4. Germline CDR1 is SGHAT and CDR2 is FQNNGV.

Regarding this clone: The same CDR3 arises from other DNA sequences in this sample as well. The rearrangement joins TRBV5-1 to TRBJ2-5; D not resolved. Trimming shortened V by 1 base and J by 4 bases, and 5 bases separated the two germline ends. This CDR3 has 12 amino acids. CDR1 SGHRS and CDR2 YFSETQ come from the germline V gene. CDR3 DNA: TGCGCCAGCAGCTTGTCTTTAGAGACCCAGTACTTC. It yields the protein CASSLSLETQYF.

The rearrangement links TRBV6-1 to TRBJ1-3, with D hard to call. This CDR3 has 13 amino acids. CDR1 is MNHNS and CDR2 is SASEGT in the germline V gene. V was shortened by 4 bases and J by 0 bases, with 4 bases between the two germline ends. The CDR3 DNA follows: TGTGCCAGCAGTGTCAGCTCTGGAAACACCATATATTTT. It translates to CASSVSSGNTIYF.

Concerning this clone: The sample contains more than one DNA sequence encoding this CDR3. V is TRBV7-2 and J is TRBJ2-2; D is unclear. V lost 1 base, J lost 1 base, and 4 bases lay in between. CDR3 length equals 14 residues. The germline CDR1 and CDR2 sequences are SGHTA and FQGNSA. CDR3 loop: CASSLVGNTGELFF. The DNA of the CDR3 is TGTGCCAGCAGCTTAGTAGGGAACACCGGGGAGCTGTTTTTT. The whole variable domain, filled in from reference TRBV7-2 and TRBJ2-2, reads GAGVSQSPSNKVTEKGKDVELRCDPISGHTALYWYRQSLGQGLEFLIYFQGNSAPDKSGLPSDRFSAERTGGSVSTLTIQRTQQEDSAVYLCASSLVGNTGELFFGEGSRLTVL.

This clone was counted only a few times. Other DNA sequences within the sample encode an identical CDR3. In DNA, the CDR3 is TGTGCCAGCAGCTTAGTTGGAGAGACCCAGTACTTC. Residues: CASSLVGETQYF. The V and J genes are TRBV7-2 and TRBJ2-5; no firm D call. CDR1 is SGHTA, CDR2 FQGNSA, per germline. The CDR3 spans 12 residues. Trimming took 1 base from V and 4 from J, leaving 4 bases between them. The full variable domain, completed using reference TRBV7-2 and TRBJ2-5, is GAGVSQSPSNKVTEKGKDVELRCDPISGHTALYWYRQSLGQGLEFLIYFQGNSAPDKSGLPSDRFSAERTGGSVSTLTIQRTQQEDSAVYLCASSLVGETQYFGPGTRLLVL.

The chain couples TRBV11-2 to TRBJ2-3, with TRBD1 identical over 7 bases. The germline V gene has CDR1 SGHAT and CDR2 FQNNGV. The length of the CDR3 is 16 residues. Trimming took 4 bases from V and 2 from J; bases not matched to a gene: 9. The CDR3 protein is CASSSGQVFDTDTQYF. The CDR3 region has the DNA TGTGCCAGCAGCTCCGGACAGGTCTTTGACACAGATACGCAGTATTTT.

The rearrangement uses TRBV2 and TRBJ2-5, with 8 bases fitting TRBD1. Germline CDR1 and CDR2: SNHLY and FYNNEI. Trimming removed 8 bases from V and 5 bases from J; junction bases left unmatched: 13. CDR3 length: 15 amino acids. The CDR3 protein is CASHQGGRGRETQYF. The CDR3, as DNA: TGTGCCAGCCACCAGGGGGGCAGGGGGCGGGAGACCCAGTACTTC.

The chain has TRBV15 and TRBJ2-6, with D possibly being TRBD2 (6 bases). The germline V gene encodes CDR1 LNHNV and CDR2 YYDKDF (reference sequence). This CDR3 is built from 16 residues. Deletions cut 1 base from V and 1 base from J, with 8 bases between. CDR3 amino acids: CATSRVAGSGANVLTF. CDR3 in DNA: TGTGCCACCAGCAGAGTGGCGGGGTCTGGGGCCAACGTCCTGACTTTC.